This TCR beta chain is drawn from a study of blood T cell repertoires in COVID-19. CDR1 and CDR2 (germline): MNHEY, SVGEGT. J gave up 3 bases and V 4 bases, and 7 bases lay outside the gene matches. This CDR3 comprises 15 residues. Clones were read by immunoSEQ multiplex PCR, and TCRdb kept only the in-frame ones, dropping some. The sample lists around 80,000 clones; about four fifths were seen once. The gene calls are TRBV6-2 or TRBV6-3 and TRBJ2-3; TRBD2 matches at 7 bases. The sample taken for sequencing was peripheral blood. This clonotype was sampled from a woman aged 80 or older with active or convalescent COVID-19. CDR3 bases: TGTGCCAGCAGTTTCTCGCTAGCGGTTACAGATACGCAGTATTTT. It is translated as CASSFSLAVTDTQYF.